This record concerns one T cell receptor beta chain sequence. There are 15 residues in the CDR3. CDR1 and CDR2 from the germline V gene are SGDLS and YYNGEE. The V gene end was trimmed by 3 bases and the J gene end by 6 bases; junction bases not matched to a gene: 9. Across 18 months, stable Graves' hyperthyroidism was marked by no progression to ophthalmopathy. PBMCs were sourced from 9 to 10 ml fresh peripheral blood. The source material, RNA transcripts, was used to amplify TCR beta CDR3 regions. First-round RT-PCR targeting the TCR CDR3 was performed with the HTBI primer set. MiXCR, run by TCRdb on the multiplex PCR reads, gives a single entry per CDR3 protein. Among over 700,000 distinct CDR3 sequences listed, roughly 37% were seen once. The data belong to a study of T cells in Graves' hyperthyroidism and ophthalmopathy.

The source is a man aged 18 to 30 with Graves' hyperthyroidism. The chain recombines TRBV9 with TRBJ2-7, with TRBD1 matching over 10 bases. Sequencing was performed on blood. CDR3 protein: CASSADRGNIGEQYF. CDR3 nucleotides: TGTGCCAGCAGCGCGGACAGGGGGAACATTGGCGAGCAGTACTTC.